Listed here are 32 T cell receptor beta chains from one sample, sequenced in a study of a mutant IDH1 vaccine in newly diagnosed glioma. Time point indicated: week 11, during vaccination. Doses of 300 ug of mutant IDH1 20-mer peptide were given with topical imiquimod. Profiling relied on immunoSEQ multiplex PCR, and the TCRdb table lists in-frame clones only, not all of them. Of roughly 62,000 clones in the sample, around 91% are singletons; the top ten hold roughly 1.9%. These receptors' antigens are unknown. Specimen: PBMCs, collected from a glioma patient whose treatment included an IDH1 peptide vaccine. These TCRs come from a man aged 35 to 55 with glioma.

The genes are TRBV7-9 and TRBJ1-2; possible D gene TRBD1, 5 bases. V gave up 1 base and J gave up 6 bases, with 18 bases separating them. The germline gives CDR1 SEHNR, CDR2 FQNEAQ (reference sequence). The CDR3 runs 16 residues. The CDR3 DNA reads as TGTGCCAGCAGCTTAGGGGGCGTGCTCCCTAGGGATGGCTACACCTTC. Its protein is CASSLGGVLPRDGYTF.

The CDR3 nucleotides read TGTGCCAGCAGCCCTGACAGGGTACAGCCCCAGCATTTT. Translation gives CASSPDRVQPQHF. This rearrangement joins TRBV6-5 to TRBJ1-5; TRBD1 matches at 7 bases. The CDR3 covers 13 residues. Germline V gene sequence: CDR1 MNHEY, CDR2 SVGAGI. The J segment lost 7 bases and the V segment lost 6 bases, leaving 6 bases of the junction unmatched.

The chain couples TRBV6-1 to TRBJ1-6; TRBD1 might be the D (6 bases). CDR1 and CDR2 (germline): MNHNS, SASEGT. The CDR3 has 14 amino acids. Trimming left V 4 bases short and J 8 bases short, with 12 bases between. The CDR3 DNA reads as TGTGCCAGCAGTGGGCCAGGGGTGGATTCACCCCTCCACTTT. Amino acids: CASSGPGVDSPLHF.

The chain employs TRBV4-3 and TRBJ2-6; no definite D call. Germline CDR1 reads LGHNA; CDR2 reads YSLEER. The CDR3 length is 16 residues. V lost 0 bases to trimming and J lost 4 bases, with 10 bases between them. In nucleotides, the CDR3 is TGCGCCAGCAGCCAAGATCCGCAGGACGGGGCCAACGTCCTGACTTTC. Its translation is CASSQDPQDGANVLTF.

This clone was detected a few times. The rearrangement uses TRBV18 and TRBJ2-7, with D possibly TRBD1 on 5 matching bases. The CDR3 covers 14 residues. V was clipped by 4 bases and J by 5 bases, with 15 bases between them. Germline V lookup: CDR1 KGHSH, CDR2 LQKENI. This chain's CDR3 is CASSLTGPGDEQYF. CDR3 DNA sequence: TGTGCCAGCTCACTTACAGGTCCTGGGGACGAGCAGTACTTC.

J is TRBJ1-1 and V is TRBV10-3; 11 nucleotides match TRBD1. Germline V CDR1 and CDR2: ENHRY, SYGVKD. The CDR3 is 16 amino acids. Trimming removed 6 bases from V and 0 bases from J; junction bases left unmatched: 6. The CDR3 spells CAIRGTGGIMNTEAFF. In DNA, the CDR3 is TGTGCCATCAGGGGGACAGGGGGAATCATGAACACTGAAGCTTTCTTT.

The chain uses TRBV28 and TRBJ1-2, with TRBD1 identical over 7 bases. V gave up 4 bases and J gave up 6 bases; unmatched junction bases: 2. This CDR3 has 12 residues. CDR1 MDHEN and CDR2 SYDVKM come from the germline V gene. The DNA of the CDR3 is TGTGCCAGCAGTTCAGGGGGGGATGGCTACACCTTC. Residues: CASSSGGDGYTF.

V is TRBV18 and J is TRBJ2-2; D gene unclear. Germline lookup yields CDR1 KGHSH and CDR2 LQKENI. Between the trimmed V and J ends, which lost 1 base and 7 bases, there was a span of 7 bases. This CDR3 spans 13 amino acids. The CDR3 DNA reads TGTGCCAGCTCACCACAGGTGGACGGGGAGCTGTTTTTT. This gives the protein CASSPQVDGELFF.

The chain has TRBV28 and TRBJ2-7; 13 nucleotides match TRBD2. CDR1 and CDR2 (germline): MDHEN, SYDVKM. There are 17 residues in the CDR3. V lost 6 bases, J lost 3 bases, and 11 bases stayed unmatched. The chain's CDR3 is CASRPGLAGVQRYEQYF. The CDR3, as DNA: TGTGCCAGCAGGCCCGGACTAGCGGGAGTCCAACGCTACGAGCAGTACTTC.

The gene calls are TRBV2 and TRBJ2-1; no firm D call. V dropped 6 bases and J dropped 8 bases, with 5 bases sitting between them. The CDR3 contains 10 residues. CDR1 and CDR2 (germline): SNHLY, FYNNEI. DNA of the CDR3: TGTGCCAGCAGATTACATGAGCAGTTCTTC. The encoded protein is CASRLHEQFF.

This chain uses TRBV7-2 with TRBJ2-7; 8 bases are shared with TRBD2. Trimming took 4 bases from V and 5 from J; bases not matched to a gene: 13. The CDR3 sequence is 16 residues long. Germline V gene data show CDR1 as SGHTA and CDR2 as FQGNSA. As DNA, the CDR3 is TGTGCCAGCAGCTCACACCGGGCGGGAGGACCCCACGAGCAGTACTTC. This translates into CASSSHRAGGPHEQYF.

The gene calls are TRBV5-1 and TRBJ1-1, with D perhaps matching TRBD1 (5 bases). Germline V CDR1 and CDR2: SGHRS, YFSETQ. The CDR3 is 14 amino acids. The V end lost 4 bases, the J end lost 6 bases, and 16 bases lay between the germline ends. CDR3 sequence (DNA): TGCGCCAGCAGCAGGGCGAGGGGAACTGCTGAAGCTTTCTTT. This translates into CASSRARGTAEAFF.

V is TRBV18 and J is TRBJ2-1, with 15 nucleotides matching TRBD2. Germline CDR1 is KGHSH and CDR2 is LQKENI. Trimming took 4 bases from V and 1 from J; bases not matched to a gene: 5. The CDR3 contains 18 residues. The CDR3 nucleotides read TGTGCCAGCTCACTTGGACTAGCGGGGGGGCGTTCCTACAATGAGCAGTTCTTC. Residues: CASSLGLAGGRSYNEQFF.

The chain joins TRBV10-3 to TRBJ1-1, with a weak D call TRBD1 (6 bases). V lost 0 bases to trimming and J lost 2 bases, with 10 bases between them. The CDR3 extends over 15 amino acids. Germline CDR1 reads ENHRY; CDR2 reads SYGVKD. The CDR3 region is CAISESGQQNTEAFF. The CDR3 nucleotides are TGTGCCATCAGTGAGTCGGGACAACAAAACACTGAAGCTTTCTTT.

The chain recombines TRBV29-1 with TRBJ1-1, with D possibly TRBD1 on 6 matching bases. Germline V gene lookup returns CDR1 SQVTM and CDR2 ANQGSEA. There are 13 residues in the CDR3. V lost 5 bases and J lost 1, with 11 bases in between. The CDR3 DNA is TGCAGCGTTCATTGGGGACAGAACACTGAAGCTTTCTTT. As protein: CSVHWGQNTEAFF.

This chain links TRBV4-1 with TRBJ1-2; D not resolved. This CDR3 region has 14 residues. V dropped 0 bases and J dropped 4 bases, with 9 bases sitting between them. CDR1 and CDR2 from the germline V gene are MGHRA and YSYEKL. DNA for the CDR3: TGCGCCAGCAGCCAAGACCACCGGGGCTATGGCTACACCTTC. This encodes CASSQDHRGYGYTF.

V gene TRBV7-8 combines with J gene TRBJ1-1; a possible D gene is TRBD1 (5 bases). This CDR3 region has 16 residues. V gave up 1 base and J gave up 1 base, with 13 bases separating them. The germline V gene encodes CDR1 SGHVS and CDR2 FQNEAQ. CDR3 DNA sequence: TGTGCCAGCAGCTTAGAATTGGGACGCAGGAACACTGAAGCTTTCTTT. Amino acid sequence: CASSLELGRRNTEAFF.

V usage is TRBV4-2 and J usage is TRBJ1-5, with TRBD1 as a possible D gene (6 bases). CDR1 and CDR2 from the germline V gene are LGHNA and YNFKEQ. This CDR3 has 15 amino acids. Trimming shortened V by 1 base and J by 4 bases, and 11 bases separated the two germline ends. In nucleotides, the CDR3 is TGTGCCAGCAGCCAAGCGGCAGGGGATAATCAGCCCCAGCATTTT. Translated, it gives CASSQAAGDNQPQHF.

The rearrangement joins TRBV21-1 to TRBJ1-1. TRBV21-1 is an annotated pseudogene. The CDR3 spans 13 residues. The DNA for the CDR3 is TGTGCCAGCAGCACGGGGGCCACCACTGAAGCTTTCTTT. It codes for CASSTGATTEAFF.

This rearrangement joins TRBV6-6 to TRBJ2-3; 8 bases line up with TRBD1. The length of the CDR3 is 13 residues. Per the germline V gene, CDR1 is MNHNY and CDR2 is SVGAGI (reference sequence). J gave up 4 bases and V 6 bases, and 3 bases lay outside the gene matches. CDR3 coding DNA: TGTGCCAGCAGCTCAGGGGGCTCAGATACGCAGTATTTT. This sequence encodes CASSSGGSDTQYF.

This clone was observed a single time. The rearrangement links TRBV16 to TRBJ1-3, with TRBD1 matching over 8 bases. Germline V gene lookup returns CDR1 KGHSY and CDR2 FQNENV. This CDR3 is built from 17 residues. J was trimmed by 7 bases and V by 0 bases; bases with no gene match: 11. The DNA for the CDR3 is TGTGCCAGCAGCCAATCCCACGGACAGGGTGAGGCGAACACCATATATTTT. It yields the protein CASSQSHGQGEANTIYF. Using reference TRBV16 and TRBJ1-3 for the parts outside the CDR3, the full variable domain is GEEVAQTPKHLVRGEGQKAKLYCAPIKGHSYVFWYQQVLKNEFKFLISFQNENVFDETGMPKERFSAKCLPNSPCSLEIQATKLEDSAVYFCASSQSHGQGEANTIYFGEGSWLTVV.

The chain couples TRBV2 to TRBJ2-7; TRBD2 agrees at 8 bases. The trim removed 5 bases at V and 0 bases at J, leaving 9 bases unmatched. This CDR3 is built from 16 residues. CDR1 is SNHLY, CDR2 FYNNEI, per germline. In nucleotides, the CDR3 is TGTGCCAGCAGTACCCGACTAGCGCGGACCTCCTACGAGCAGTACTTC. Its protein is CASSTRLARTSYEQYF.

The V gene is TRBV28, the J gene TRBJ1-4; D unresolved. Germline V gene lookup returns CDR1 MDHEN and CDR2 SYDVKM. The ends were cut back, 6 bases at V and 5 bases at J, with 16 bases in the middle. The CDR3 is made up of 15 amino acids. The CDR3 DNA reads TGTGCCAGCAGGGATCCTGCAGCTACGAATGAAAAACTGTTTTTT. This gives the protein CASRDPAATNEKLFF.

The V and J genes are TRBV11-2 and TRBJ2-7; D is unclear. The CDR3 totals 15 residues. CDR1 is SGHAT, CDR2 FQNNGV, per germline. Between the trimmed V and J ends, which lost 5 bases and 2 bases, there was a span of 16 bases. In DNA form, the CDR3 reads TGTGCCAGCAGCCTGGGGTCACTGGACCCCTACGAGCAGTACTTC. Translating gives CASSLGSLDPYEQYF.

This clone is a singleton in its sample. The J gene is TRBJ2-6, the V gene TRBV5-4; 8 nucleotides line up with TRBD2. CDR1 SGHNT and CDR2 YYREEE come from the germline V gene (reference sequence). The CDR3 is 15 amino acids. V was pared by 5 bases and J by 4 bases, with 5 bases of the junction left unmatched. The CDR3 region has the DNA TGTGCCAGCAGTCGGGGGGGAACCGGGGCCAACGTCCTGACTTTC. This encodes CASSRGGTGANVLTF.

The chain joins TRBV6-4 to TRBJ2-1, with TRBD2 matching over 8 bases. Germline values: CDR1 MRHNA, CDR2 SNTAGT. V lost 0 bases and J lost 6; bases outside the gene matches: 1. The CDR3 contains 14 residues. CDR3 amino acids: CASSDSGTSNEQFF. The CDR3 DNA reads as TGTGCCAGCAGTGACTCCGGGACTAGCAATGAGCAGTTCTTC.

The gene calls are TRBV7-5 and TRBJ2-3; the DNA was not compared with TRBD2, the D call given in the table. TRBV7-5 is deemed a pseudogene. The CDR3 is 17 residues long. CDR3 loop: CVRSRAEGGLAQDTQYF. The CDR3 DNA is TGTGTCAGAAGCCGTGCAGAAGGAGGACTAGCACAAGATACGCAGTATTTT.

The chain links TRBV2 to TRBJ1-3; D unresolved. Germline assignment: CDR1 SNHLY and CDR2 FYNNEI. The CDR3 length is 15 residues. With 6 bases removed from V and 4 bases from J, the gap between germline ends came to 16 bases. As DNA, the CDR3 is TGTGCCAGCAGATTCTCCGGGGTAGCGGGAAACACCATATATTTT. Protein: CASRFSGVAGNTIYF.

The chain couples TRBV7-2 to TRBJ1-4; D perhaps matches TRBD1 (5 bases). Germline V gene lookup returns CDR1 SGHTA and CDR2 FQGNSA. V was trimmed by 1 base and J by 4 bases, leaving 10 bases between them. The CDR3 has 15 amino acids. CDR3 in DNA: TGTGCCAGCAGCTTAGAGCAGGGCAATAATGAAAAACTGTTTTTT. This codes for CASSLEQGNNEKLFF.

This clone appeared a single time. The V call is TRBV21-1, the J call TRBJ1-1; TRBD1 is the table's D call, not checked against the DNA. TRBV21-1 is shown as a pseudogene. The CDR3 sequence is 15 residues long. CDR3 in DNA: TGTGCCAGCAGCAAAGAGACAGGGGTGAACACTGAAGCTTTCTTT. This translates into CASSKETGVNTEAFF.

The CDR3 protein is CASSYGLKETQYF. The CDR3 DNA follows: TGTGCCAGCAGTTACGGACTTAAGGAGACCCAGTACTTC. This rearrangement joins TRBV6-5 to TRBJ2-5, with D maybe TRBD2 (5 bases). Looked up from germline, CDR1 is MNHEY and CDR2 is SVGAGI. The V end lost 2 bases, the J end lost 5 bases, and 9 bases lay between the germline ends. This CDR3 has 13 amino acids.

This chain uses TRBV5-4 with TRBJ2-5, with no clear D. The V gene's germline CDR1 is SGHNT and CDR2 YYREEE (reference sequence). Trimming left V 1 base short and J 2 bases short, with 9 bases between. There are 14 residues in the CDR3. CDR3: CASSLYKVQETQYF. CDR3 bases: TGTGCCAGCAGCTTGTATAAGGTACAAGAGACCCAGTACTTC.